A selection of T cell receptor beta chains follows, all from one sample in a study of identical twins. TCRdb used MiXCR to reprocess the 5' RACE reads, holding one entry per CDR3 protein. Of about 570,000 distinct CDR3 sequences listed, 9.6% are singletons. Another study also made use of these data, one on yellow fever vaccine responses in identical twins.

Input material: PBMCs. These TCRs come from a woman between 18 and 29 years old in good health. CDR3s include the opening cysteine and the closing phenylalanine or tryptophan. D genes are given only for firm matches. Clone sizes are given selectively: once, few, many, or a class where the clone is expanded.

length,D,J,size,V,CDR3,DNA
12,TRBD1,TRBJ1-5,-,TRBV29-1,CSVEDEGQTQHF,TGCAGCGTTGAAGACGAGGGACAGACCCAGCATTTT
14,TRBD1,TRBJ2-1,few,TRBV20-1,CSGTARGLPIEQFF,TGCAGTGGAACAGCTAGGGGGCTCCCGATCGAGCAGTTCTTC
15,TRBD2,TRBJ2-1,-,TRBV7-2,CASSSTSGGVQEQFF,TGTGCCAGCAGCTCTACTAGCGGGGGGGTACAAGAGCAGTTCTTC
16,-,TRBJ1-3,many,TRBV12-3/TRBV12-4,CASSFNLGGLRNTIYF,TGTGCCAGCAGTTTTAATCTCGGGGGATTGAGAAACACCATATATTTT
13,-,TRBJ1-1,many,TRBV20-1,CSSPVGGDTEAFF,TGCAGTTCCCCTGTGGGGGGGGACACTGAAGCTTTCTTT
16,TRBD1,TRBJ1-2,-,TRBV29-1,CSVGLLRDRINYGYTF,TGCAGCGTTGGGCTACTCCGGGACAGAATAAACTATGGCTACACCTTC
11,-,TRBJ2-1,-,TRBV29-1,CSVRQINEQFF,TGCAGCGTTCGCCAGATCAATGAGCAGTTCTTC
18,TRBD1,TRBJ2-2,few,TRBV10-3,CAISEQGARVLNTGELFF,TGTGCCATCAGTGAACAGGGGGCTCGGGTTCTAAACACCGGGGAGCTGTTTTTT
14,TRBD1,TRBJ2-7,-,TRBV7-2,CASSLTGGLGEQYF,TGTGCCAGCAGCCTTACAGGGGGACTTGGCGAGCAGTACTTC
12,-,TRBJ2-7,many,TRBV20-1,CSAETGNYEQYF,TGCAGTGCTGAGACCGGGAACTACGAGCAGTACTTC